These 20 T cell receptor beta chains originate from one sample sequenced in a study of blood T cell repertoires in COVID-19. Data came from immunoSEQ multiplex PCR; TCRdb stores just in-frame clones and leaves some out. This sample carries about 190,000 clones, roughly 82% of them seen once, and the ten largest clones take roughly 5%. Specimen: PBMCs or T cells enriched from blood (not recorded which). The receptor source for this set is a woman aged 55-75 years with acute COVID-19.

CDR3 region: CASSVSGQGAYNEQFF. The CDR3 DNA is TGTGCCAGCAGCGTATCGGGACAGGGGGCCTACAATGAGCAGTTCTTC. The chain uses TRBV9 and TRBJ2-1; 11 nucleotides agree with TRBD1. This CDR3 spans 16 amino acids. J gave up 2 bases and V 1 base, and 2 bases lay outside the gene matches. Germline V gives CDR1 SGDLS, CDR2 YYNGEE.

The chain carries TRBV7-2 and TRBJ2-3; 16 bases line up with TRBD2. CDR3 length: 17 amino acids. V lost 5 bases to trimming and J lost 1 base; unmatched junction nucleotides: 3. Germline CDR1 reads SGHTA; CDR2 reads FQGNSA. CDR3 sequence reads: CASSAGTSGGGTDTQYF. The CDR3 region has the DNA TGTGCCAGCAGCGCCGGGACTAGCGGGGGGGGCACAGATACGCAGTATTTT. The complete variable domain, with remaining parts taken from reference TRBV7-2 and TRBJ2-3, reads GAGVSQSPSNKVTEKGKDVELRCDPISGHTALYWYRQSLGQGLEFLIYFQGNSAPDKSGLPSDRFSAERTGGSVSTLTIQRTQQEDSAVYLCASSAGTSGGGTDTQYFGPGTRLTVL.

This clone was seen a few times. The chain couples TRBV7-2 to TRBJ2-1; maybe TRBD2 (5 bases). Trimming pared 5 bases from V and 3 bases from J, leaving 8 bases between. CDR1 SGHTA and CDR2 FQGNSA come from the germline V gene. The CDR3 loop spans 13 amino acids. The CDR3 is CASSPGFYNEQFF. The CDR3 DNA reads TGTGCCAGCAGCCCGGGATTCTACAATGAGCAGTTCTTC.

This chain joins TRBV9 and TRBJ1-1; 7 bases fit TRBD1. In germline, CDR1 is SGDLS, CDR2 YYNGEE. After removal of 0 bases from V and 4 bases from J, the junction contained 6 bases not matched to a gene. CDR3 length: 15 amino acids. As DNA, the CDR3 is TGTGCCAGCAGCGTAGGAGGGGGCGCATCCACTGAAGCTTTCTTT. Protein sequence: CASSVGGGASTEAFF.

The V call is TRBV9, the J call TRBJ2-1; D may be TRBD1 (6 bases). V was shortened by 5 bases and J by 10 bases, with 16 bases between the two germline ends. The CDR3 length is 13 residues. Germline V gene lookup returns CDR1 SGDLS and CDR2 YYNGEE. The CDR3, as DNA: TGTGCCAGCAGTCACGCACAGGGCCTGGAGCAGTTCTTC. Amino acid sequence: CASSHAQGLEQFF.

This chain joins TRBV6-5 and TRBJ1-6; 7 bases line up with TRBD1. This CDR3 is 10 amino acids long. Germline V gene data show CDR1 as MNHEY and CDR2 as SVGAGI. J was trimmed by 18 bases and V by 8 bases; bases with no gene match: 7. CDR3 region: CASGRDRGHF. The CDR3 nucleotides are TGTGCCAGCGGCCGGGACAGAGGCCACTTT.

CDR3 in DNA: TGTGCCAGCAGCTTAGGGACTAGTATAGAGCAGAGCTACAATGAGCAGTTCTTC. Its protein is CASSLGTSIEQSYNEQFF. The chain has TRBV5-4 and TRBJ2-1; 8 bases are shared with TRBD2. CDR1 and CDR2 (germline): SGHNT, YYREEE (reference sequence). Trimming removed 2 bases from V and 3 bases from J; junction bases left unmatched: 13. This CDR3 has 18 residues.

The chain joins TRBV11-3 to TRBJ1-2, with 8 nucleotides matching TRBD1. V lost 5 bases to trimming and J lost 6 bases; unmatched junction nucleotides: 5. The CDR3 contains 13 residues. Germline assignment: CDR1 SGHNT and CDR2 YENEEA. The CDR3 DNA sequence: TGTGCCAGCAGCCGGACAGGGATGGATGGCTACACCTTC. It encodes CASSRTGMDGYTF.

The chain uses TRBV6-5 and TRBJ1-2, with D possibly TRBD1 on 5 matching bases. Germline CDR1 and CDR2: MNHEY and SVGAGI. The CDR3 is 15 amino acids. Trimming pared 0 bases from V and 3 bases from J, leaving 11 bases between. The CDR3: CASSYSPGTHYGYTF. DNA for the CDR3: TGTGCCAGCAGTTACTCACCCGGGACTCACTATGGCTACACCTTC.

This chain connects TRBV11-2 to TRBJ1-2; 11 nucleotides agree with TRBD1. This CDR3 comprises 16 residues. CDR1 is SGHAT, CDR2 FQNNGV, per germline. V was clipped by 8 bases and J by 4 bases; unmatched bases: 12. The CDR3 nucleotides are TGTGCCAGCGGACGGACAGGGGGCGCGAAGATCTATGGCTACACCTTC. Translated: CASGRTGGAKIYGYTF.

The chain carries TRBV7-2 and TRBJ1-2; D remains ambiguous. Germline V gene lookup returns CDR1 SGHTA and CDR2 FQGNSA. This CDR3 has 13 amino acids. The germline V and J ends were trimmed by 6 bases and 8 bases, with 16 bases remaining between them. This chain's CDR3 is CASRSPGEGGYTF. For the CDR3, the DNA is TGTGCCAGCAGAAGCCCTGGGGAGGGCGGCTACACCTTC.

The chain recombines TRBV5-4 with TRBJ2-5; 10 bases are a match to TRBD1. Trimming at V came to 0 bases and at J to 3 bases, leaving 2 bases not matched to a gene. There are 15 residues in the CDR3. The germline gives CDR1 SGHNT, CDR2 YYREEE (reference sequence). CDR3 in DNA: TGTGCCAGCAGCTTGGGGACAGGGGGTGAAGAGACCCAGTACTTC. It is translated as CASSLGTGGEETQYF.

This chain joins TRBV29-1 and TRBJ2-1; 9 bases line up with TRBD2. Germline-derived CDR1 and CDR2 are SQVTM and ANQGSEA. The V segment lost 2 bases and the J segment 7 bases; nucleotides outside the gene matches: 9. The CDR3 totals 15 residues. Here the CDR3 reads CSVEPAAGGINEQFF. The CDR3, as DNA: TGCAGCGTTGAACCCGCAGCGGGGGGCATAAATGAGCAGTTCTTC.

This chain connects TRBV3-1 (or the pseudogene TRBV3-2) to TRBJ1-5; D remains ambiguous. This CDR3 contains 14 residues. V was trimmed by 0 bases and J by 4 bases, leaving 7 bases between them. The germline gives CDR1 LGHDT, CDR2 YNNKEL (reference sequence). The CDR3 bases are TGTGCCAGCAGCCAAGAACAGAAAAATCAGCCCCAGCATTTT. Amino acids: CASSQEQKNQPQHF.

V gene TRBV18 combines with J gene TRBJ1-1; 9 nucleotides align to TRBD1. The CDR3 spans 17 residues. The ends lost 3 bases at V and 2 bases at J; junction bases unmatched: 10. The germline V gene has CDR1 KGHSH and CDR2 LQKENI. CDR3 sequence: CASSPTSIQGANTEAFF. The CDR3 DNA sequence: TGTGCCAGCTCACCTACTAGTATACAGGGGGCAAACACTGAAGCTTTCTTT.

V is TRBV27 and J is TRBJ1-1, with 8 nucleotides matching TRBD1. CDR1 MNHEY and CDR2 SMNVEV come from the germline V gene (reference sequence). This CDR3 has 15 residues. V lost 2 bases, J lost 6 bases, and 8 bases stayed unmatched. The DNA of the CDR3 is TGTGCCAGCAGTTTAAATCAGGGGACAGGAGCTGAAGCTTTCTTT. Its translation is CASSLNQGTGAEAFF.

V gene TRBV5-1 combines with J gene TRBJ1-3; no firm D call. The CDR3 is 14 residues long. Trimming removed 4 bases at V and 1 base at J, with 9 bases between. CDR1 and CDR2 from the germline V gene are SGHRS and YFSETQ. Here the CDR3 DNA reads TGCGCCAGCAGCGGAGGGCAGTCTGGAAACACCATATATTTT. It specifies CASSGGQSGNTIYF.

This clone was seen a handful of times. The chain combines TRBV30 with TRBJ2-1; 7 bases agree with TRBD2. V gave up 3 bases and J gave up 10 bases; unmatched junction bases: 3. Germline V gene sequence: CDR1 GTSNPN, CDR2 SVGIG (reference sequence). The length of the CDR3 is 11 residues. In DNA form, the CDR3 reads TGTGCCTGGAGAACGGGGGGAGAGCAGTTCTTC. Its translation: CAWRTGGEQFF. Based on the CDR3 plus reference TRBV30 and TRBJ2-1, the full variable domain is SQTIHQWPATLVQPVGSPLSLECTVEGTSNPNLYWYRQAAGRGLQLLFYSVGIGQISSEVPQNLSASRPQDRQFILSSKKLLLSDSGFYLCAWRTGGEQFFGPGTRLTVL.

The genes are TRBV9 and TRBJ2-7, with D maybe TRBD2 (5 bases). The ends were cut back, 3 bases at V and 4 bases at J, with 14 bases in the middle. The V gene's germline CDR1 is SGDLS and CDR2 YYNGEE. The CDR3 has 14 residues. CDR3 residues: CASSEAGGPYEQYF. The CDR3 region has the DNA TGTGCCAGCAGCGAGGCGGGCGGGCCTTACGAGCAGTACTTC.

The rearrangement links TRBV7-2 to TRBJ1-1, with 9 positions matching TRBD1. The junction had 7 bases not matched to a gene; V was cut back by 7 bases and J by 1 base. Germline CDR1 SGHTA, CDR2 FQGNSA. The CDR3 totals 15 residues. The CDR3 DNA reads as TGTGCCAGCATTCAACTGGGACAGGGGAACACTGAAGCTTTCTTT. It translates to CASIQLGQGNTEAFF.